This TCR beta chain was profiled in a study of T cell clonality in common variable immunodeficiency. General study results and limits: What drives increased CVID clonality needs T cell subpopulation sequencing. Fewer deletions and N-nucleotide insertions were reportedly seen in common variable immunodeficiency TCR beta sequences.

Method: immunoSEQ multiplex PCR; TCRdb's copy keeps in-frame clones and lacks some. Recorded here are tens of thousands of clones, none singletons. Ten or more counts support this clone. Its antigen remains unknown. The sequence runs out 3 residues before the end of the CDR3; the remainder is reconstructed from the germline J gene. Germline V gene lookup returns CDR1 SGHTA and CDR2 FQGTGA. V shed 2 bases, J shed 4 bases, and the junction held 9 bases outside the gene matches. This CDR3 comprises 17 residues. The V gene is TRBV7-3, the J gene TRBJ2-3, with 10 bases that match TRBD2. The TCR comes from a person aged 18 to 70 in good health. The sequencing input was peripheral blood mononuclear cells. The CDR3 sequence: CASSLGTSGNLPDTQYF. CDR3 DNA (partial): TGTGCCAGCAGCTTAGGTACTAGCGGGAATCTGCCAGATACG. Looking up the rest from reference TRBV7-3 and TRBJ2-3 gives the full variable domain: GAGVSQTPSNKVTEKGKYVELRCDPISGHTALYWYRQSLGQGPEFLIYFQGTGAADDSGLPNDRFFAVRPEGSVSTLKIQRTERGDSAVYLCASSLGTSGNLPDTQYFGPGTRLTVL.